This TCR beta chain was sequenced during a study of cytomegalovirus exposure and HLA in healthy donors. Findings of the study overall: The study put about 180 TCR beta chains on its list as cytomegalovirus-associated.

PCR primers comprised 60 Vbeta and 13 Jbeta primers. Repertoires were generated with immunoSEQ multiplex PCR, while TCRdb's copy carries only in-frame clones and drops some. This sample has about 140,000 clones, with about 82% found just once. Points on this clone: Its antigen is unidentified.

This CDR3 contains 14 residues. Germline V CDR1 and CDR2: WNHNN, SYGVQD (reference sequence). V dropped 2 bases and J dropped 0 bases, with 7 bases sitting between them. The sequenced sample consisted of PBMCs. The V call is TRBV10-1, the J call TRBJ1-1; tentative D call: TRBD1 (5 bases). This receptor was obtained from a man aged 25 to 40 in good health and CMV-seronegative. The CDR3 DNA is TGCGCCAGCAGTGAGGCGGGGGTGAACACTGAAGCTTTCTTT. This translates into CASSEAGVNTEAFF.